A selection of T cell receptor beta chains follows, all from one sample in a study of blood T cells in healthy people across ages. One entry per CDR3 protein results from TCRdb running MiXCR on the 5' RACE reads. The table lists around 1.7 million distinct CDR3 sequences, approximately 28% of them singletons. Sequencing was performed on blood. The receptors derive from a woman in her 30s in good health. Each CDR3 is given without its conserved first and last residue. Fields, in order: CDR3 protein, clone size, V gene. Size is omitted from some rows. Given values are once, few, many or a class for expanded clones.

CDR3: ASSMAPGGRWNNEQF
size: -
V: TRBV19

CDR3: ASSYGGGNSYT
size: -
V: TRBV6-5

CDR3: ATSRGTSGSNEQF
size: -
V: TRBV15

CDR3: SARDRGTSDYNEQF
size: many
V: TRBV20-1

CDR3: ASSPFAGGLYEQY
size: many
V: TRBV9

CDR3: ASSWGRGNTEAF
size: -
V: TRBV27

CDR3: ASRWDREDNQPQH
size: few
V: TRBV6-6

CDR3: ASSPEGPLAYNEQF
size: -
V: TRBV12-3/TRBV12-4

CDR3: ASSAAGDAYEQY
size: few
V: TRBV5-1

CDR3: ASSLRGLRGYT
size: once
V: TRBV7-2

CDR3: ASSLVGTMFQGEQY
size: many
V: TRBV7-8

CDR3: ASSSRGPSGELF
size: once
V: TRBV12-3/TRBV12-4

CDR3: ASSLVSGVYNEQF
size: few
V: TRBV11-2

CDR3: ASSGSLGAGNEQF
size: -
V: TRBV9

CDR3: ASSLEGSLSGTDTQY
size: -
V: TRBV11-2

CDR3: ASSFRLAGTGETQY
size: -
V: TRBV12-3/TRBV12-4

CDR3: ASSQEVRQGFNGYT
size: -
V: TRBV4-3

CDR3: ATSAGTSAYNEQF
size: few
V: TRBV24-1

CDR3: SAITGFNQPQH
size: -
V: TRBV20-1

CDR3: ASSSLGEAKNIQY
size: few
V: TRBV27

CDR3: ASIRLPGLQANCGYT
size: -
V: TRBV6-2/TRBV6-3

CDR3: SARAGRAVGEGQY
size: -
V: TRBV20-1

CDR3: ASSLVWDSQRETQY
size: -
V: TRBV11-2

CDR3: ASSQGAGRSGGYGYT
size: many
V: TRBV4-1

CDR3: ASSPQISGNTIY
size: -
V: TRBV9

CDR3: AWSVRAQRGPGDTQY
size: -
V: TRBV30

CDR3: ASSLGETPETQY
size: -
V: TRBV5-1

CDR3: ASSPRVANYGYT
size: few
V: TRBV7-9

CDR3: ASSVEYNSPLH
size: few
V: TRBV5-1

CDR3: SAVAQPSTDTQY
size: few
V: TRBV20-1

CDR3: ASSTSGRSAGELF
size: few
V: TRBV2

CDR3: ASSDAPGQGADTQY
size: -
V: TRBV6-4

CDR3: AISDSGRADNEQF
size: -
V: TRBV10-3

CDR3: SARGLRGDEQF
size: -
V: TRBV20-1

CDR3: SARAWGNEQF
size: -
V: TRBV20-1

CDR3: ASSLQADSYNEQF
size: -
V: TRBV4-3

CDR3: SAREGVVNQPQH
size: -
V: TRBV20-1

CDR3: AGSPIRTGLRNLVANVLT
size: -
V: TRBV7-6

CDR3: ASSKANPGGSRAGNQPQH
size: few
V: TRBV21-1

CDR3: ASSLISVAPTYEQY
size: few
V: TRBV5-1

CDR3: ASRFGTGGVQF
size: few
V: TRBV25-1

CDR3: ASSPSGGGRTADTQY
size: -
V: TRBV4-3

CDR3: ASSSGLARLLETQY
size: once
V: TRBV7-9

CDR3: ASSPQTSGAYNEQF
size: -
V: TRBV18

CDR3: ASSLASIKGWRTEAF
size: -
V: TRBV13

CDR3: ASSLAGQVNIYGYT
size: -
V: TRBV5-1

CDR3: ASRPTGGNEQF
size: -
V: TRBV5-5

CDR3: ASSFLAPGNTEAF
size: -
V: TRBV12-3/TRBV12-4

CDR3: SVRVVVDEQF
size: many
V: TRBV29-1

CDR3: SARADRGSYEQY
size: many
V: TRBV20-1

CDR3: SAGRDIANEELF
size: -
V: TRBV29-1

CDR3: AISDPDRGKGEQY
size: few
V: TRBV10-3

CDR3: ASSFTPETPYGYT
size: -
V: TRBV11-2